This is a list of T cell receptor beta chains from one sample in a study of control samples from healthy donors and cancer patients. Clones were read by immunoSEQ multiplex PCR, and TCRdb kept only the in-frame ones, dropping some. Found here are about 72,000 clones, approximately 92% of them singletons; the top ten hold 5% to 6%. Sequenced sample: blood. These receptors were collected from a woman in her fifties or sixties in good health. Each CDR3 is given with its conserved first and last residue. Each record gives: V gene, J gene, CDR3 protein.

TRBV4-1	TRBJ1-2	CASSQGATGGTRNYGYTF
TRBV2	TRBJ2-1	CASSESNEQFF
TRBV4-3	TRBJ2-5	CASSQDRVGKTQYF
TRBV27	TRBJ1-6	CASSFYGVGSPLHF
TRBV19	TRBJ1-5	CASSISDQPQHF
TRBV25-1	TRBJ2-5	CASSSLTGGETQYF
TRBV10-3	TRBJ1-2	CAISESTDRGGGYTF
TRBV19	TRBJ1-1	CASSQQGGTEAFF
TRBV6-5	TRBJ2-2	CASSPRTQRTGELFF
TRBV24-1	TRBJ2-7	CATSDFPGKQYF
TRBV4-1	TRBJ2-5	CASSQGLVVETQYF
TRBV3-1/TRBV3-2	TRBJ2-5	CASSEQIGTGGGGAQYF
TRBV7-9	TRBJ2-7	CASWGTGDSYEQYF
TRBV5-8	TRBJ1-1	CASSFQRNTEAFF
TRBV19	TRBJ1-2	CASSMLDGANYGYTF
TRBV20-1	TRBJ2-5	CSAEQETQYF
TRBV27	TRBJ2-1	CASSLSLGNEQFF
TRBV30	TRBJ1-1	CAWSRDRGSTEAFF
TRBV12-3/TRBV12-4	TRBJ2-2	CASSLTGKGELFF
TRBV30	TRBJ1-4	CAWNGYSEKLFF
TRBV6-6	TRBJ2-5	CASSYFGETQYF
TRBV19	TRBJ2-6	CASQGTGANVLTF
TRBV5-4	TRBJ1-2	CASSPGTNYGYTF
TRBV28	TRBJ1-5	CASSLGSHSNQPQHF
TRBV7-9	TRBJ2-7	CASSLMEGQRTYEQYF
TRBV5-1	TRBJ2-1	CASSFLPSGPQQFF
TRBV4-1	TRBJ2-4	CASSYLYRTRAKNIQYF
TRBV9	TRBJ1-4	CASSTGTPNEKLFF
TRBV7-9	TRBJ1-6	CASSSSTGTWNSPLHF
TRBV19	TRBJ2-2	CASSILVRTGELFF
TRBV27	TRBJ2-6	CASSTSSGANVLTF
TRBV19	TRBJ1-1	CASSHRGLNTEAFF
TRBV29-1	TRBJ2-7	CSVEVQAHDEQYF
TRBV28	TRBJ1-5	CASLLSIGGQPQHF
TRBV11-1	TRBJ2-2	CASSLGRNTGELFF
TRBV24-1	TRBJ1-5	CATSDTGRGRQPQHF
TRBV28	TRBJ2-7	CASSSRQSYEQYF
TRBV14	TRBJ2-1	CASSQDPGGSYNEQFF
TRBV5-1	TRBJ1-1	CASSDQTNTEAFF
TRBV6-2/TRBV6-3	TRBJ1-5	CASSRVIQPQHF
TRBV5-4	TRBJ2-1	CASSLQGAAGNEQFF
TRBV7-2	TRBJ2-3	CASSQLGKDTQYF